This T cell receptor beta chain derives from a study of cytomegalovirus exposure and HLA in healthy donors. General study results and limits: Reportedly, diagnosis of cytomegalovirus status by the classifier showed high specificity and sensitivity.

Trimming took 4 bases from V and 0 from J; bases not matched to a gene: 4. This CDR3 region has 15 residues. Germline CDR1 is LNHDA and CDR2 is SQIVND (reference sequence). The PCR had 60 Vbeta and 13 Jbeta primers. The protocol was immunoSEQ multiplex PCR, while the TCRdb copy is restricted to in-frame clones and leaves out a portion. The table includes more than 100,000 clones, under 85% detected once. This clone showed up just a few times. Antigen unknown. Sequencing was carried out using PBMCs. The TCR originated in a woman in her forties or fifties in good health and CMV-seropositive. The chain links TRBV19 to TRBJ2-7; 9 bases fit TRBD2. This CDR3 is CASSRLAESSYEQYF. CDR3 in DNA: TGTGCCAGTAGTAGACTAGCGGAAAGCTCCTACGAGCAGTACTTC. Together with reference TRBV19 and TRBJ2-7, the CDR3 gives the full variable domain: DGGITQSPKYLFRKEGQNVTLSCEQNLNHDAMYWYRQDPGQGLRLIYYSQIVNDFQKGDIAEGYSVSREKKESFPLTVTSAQKNPTAFYLCASSRLAESSYEQYFGPGTRLTVT.